The next 27 T cell receptor beta chains were all read from a single sample in a study of T-cell memory formation after mild COVID-19. Via MiXCR, TCRdb re-called the 5' RACE reads, giving one row per CDR3 protein. In the table there are about 600,000 distinct CDR3 sequences, about 20% of which are singletons. The sequenced sample consisted of PBMCs or a T cell subset sorted from them (not recorded which). These receptors originate from an adult woman who had mild COVID-19 (a few samples of this study predate the infection). Cell type and time point are not known.

The rearrangement uses TRBV5-1 and TRBJ1-3, with TRBD1 matching over 10 bases. CDR3 length equals 16 residues. Germline CDR1 reads SGHRS; CDR2 reads YFSETQ. Trimming took 2 bases from V and 0 from J; bases not matched to a gene: 2. The CDR3 nucleotides are TGCGCCAGCAGCTTAGGGACAGGGGACTCTGGAAACACCATATATTTT. Protein: CASSLGTGDSGNTIYF. Variable domain in full (rest from reference TRBV5-1 and TRBJ1-3): KAGVTQTPRYLIKTRGQQVTLSCSPISGHRSVSWYQQTPGQGLQFLFEYFSETQRNKGNFPGRFSGRQFSNSRSEMNVSTLELGDSALYLCASSLGTGDSGNTIYFGEGSWLTVV.

This clonotype has ten or more counts. This sequence joins TRBV12-3 or TRBV12-4 and TRBJ1-5; 9 nucleotides match TRBD1. CDR3 length: 15 amino acids. After removal of 3 bases from V and 6 bases from J, the junction contained 6 bases not matched to a gene. CDR3 amino acids: CASSFTGQGSQPQHF. The DNA of the CDR3 is TGTGCCAGCAGTTTTACGGGACAGGGCAGTCAGCCCCAGCATTTT.

The chain links TRBV19 to TRBJ2-1; tentative D call: TRBD2 (5 bases). This CDR3 is 15 amino acids long. Germline assignment: CDR1 LNHDA and CDR2 SQIVND (reference sequence). Trimming took off 1 base at V and 5 bases at J, with 12 bases between the two ends. The CDR3 region is CASSIGEWINNEQFF. CDR3 nucleotides: TGTGCCAGTAGTATAGGGGAGTGGATCAACAATGAGCAGTTCTTC.

This clonotype was recorded many times. This chain uses TRBV7-9 with TRBJ2-5; 14 bases are a match to TRBD2. The junction had 2 bases not matched to a gene; V was cut back by 4 bases and J by 1 base. Germline lookup yields CDR1 SEHNR and CDR2 FQNEAQ (reference sequence). The CDR3 spans 16 residues. CDR3 sequence (DNA): TGTGCCAGCAGCTCCGGGACTAGCGGGGGCCAAGAGACCCAGTACTTC. This translates into CASSSGTSGGQETQYF.

The chain links TRBV5-1 to TRBJ1-4; 7 nucleotides line up with TRBD1. Trimming at V came to 2 bases and at J to 5 bases, leaving 6 bases not matched to a gene. Germline CDR1 reads SGHRS; CDR2 reads YFSETQ. The CDR3 runs 15 residues. This CDR3 is CASSLTGVQNEKLFF. CDR3 coding DNA: TGCGCCAGCAGCTTAACAGGGGTACAGAATGAAAAACTGTTTTTT.

This clonotype turned up a few times. The chain carries TRBV19 and TRBJ2-7; D may be TRBD1 or TRBD2 (5 bases each). The germline CDR1 and CDR2 sequences are LNHDA and SQIVND (reference sequence). The length of the CDR3 is 15 residues. Trimming cost V 1 base and J 3 bases, with 13 bases left between them. The CDR3: CASSIAREGSYEQYF. The CDR3 DNA reads TGTGCCAGTAGTATAGCTCGCGAGGGGAGCTACGAGCAGTACTTC. Filled out from reference TRBV19 and TRBJ2-7, the complete variable domain reads DGGITQSPKYLFRKEGQNVTLSCEQNLNHDAMYWYRQDPGQGLRLIYYSQIVNDFQKGDIAEGYSVSREKKESFPLTVTSAQKNPTAFYLCASSIAREGSYEQYFGPGTRLTVT.

The V and J genes are TRBV12-3 or TRBV12-4 and TRBJ2-7; 13 nucleotides match TRBD2. The CDR3 loop spans 13 amino acids. V lost 4 bases to trimming and J lost 9 bases; unmatched junction nucleotides: 3. The CDR3 DNA is TGTGCCAGCAGTTCCGGGACTAGCGGGGCGCAGTACTTC. Amino acids: CASSSGTSGAQYF.

This chain links TRBV18 with TRBJ2-4; the D gene could be TRBD1 or TRBD2 (5 bases each). Between the trimmed V and J ends, which lost 3 bases and 7 bases, there was a span of 16 bases. CDR1 and CDR2 (germline): KGHSH, LQKENI. CDR3 length: 15 residues. Written as DNA, the CDR3 is TGTGCCAGCTCACCCACCGGGGCTCCAGGGAACATTCAGTACTTC. Residues: CASSPTGAPGNIQYF.

J is TRBJ1-1 and V is TRBV5-8; D remains unclear. The CDR3 is 11 residues long. Per the germline V gene, CDR1 is SGHTS and CDR2 is YDEGEE. Trimming took off 0 bases at V and 6 bases at J, with 3 bases between the two ends. The CDR3: CASSLVPEAFF. For the CDR3, the DNA is TGTGCCAGCAGCTTGGTGCCTGAAGCTTTCTTT.

This clonotype showed up just a few times. The genes are TRBV5-1 and TRBJ2-1; 10 nucleotides line up with TRBD2. CDR3 length: 14 amino acids. With V trimmed by 4 bases and J by 10 bases, 8 bases remained unmatched. CDR1 and CDR2 (germline): SGHRS, YFSETQ. DNA for the CDR3: TGCGCCAGCAGCGACGAGCGGGAGGGCTTGGAGCAGTTCTTC. Protein product: CASSDEREGLEQFF.

In this sample, this clonotype turned up a few times. V usage is TRBV6-5 and J usage is TRBJ2-1, with 12 nucleotides matching TRBD2. Germline loops: CDR1 MNHEY, CDR2 SVGAGI. With V trimmed by 4 bases and J by 9 bases, 10 bases remained unmatched. This CDR3 has 16 amino acids. CDR3 sequence: CASSLMRTSGNGEQFF. In nucleotides, the CDR3 is TGTGCCAGCAGTTTGATGCGGACTAGCGGGAACGGTGAGCAGTTCTTC.

The genes are TRBV30 and TRBJ1-1; D not resolved. Germline lookup yields CDR1 GTSNPN and CDR2 SVGIG (reference sequence). V dropped 0 bases and J dropped 3 bases, with 17 bases sitting between them. The CDR3 length is 16 residues. The CDR3 sequence is CAWSVLGPGFDTEAFF. CDR3 DNA sequence: TGTGCCTGGAGTGTACTTGGTCCGGGGTTCGACACTGAAGCTTTCTTT.

This clonotype was seen only a few times. The chain couples TRBV29-1 to TRBJ2-3; D possibly uses TRBD1 or TRBD2 (5 bases each). V was clipped by 8 bases and J by 5 bases, with 14 bases between them. The germline CDR1 and CDR2 sequences are SQVTM and ANQGSEA. This CDR3 comprises 12 residues. The CDR3 bases are TGCAGCTCCAGCGTTGGGGGAGATACGCAGTATTTT. The encoded protein is CSSSVGGDTQYF.

This clonotype was seen repeatedly, ten times or more. The chain uses TRBV5-5 and TRBJ2-1; no clear D gene. The length of the CDR3 is 14 residues. Germline CDR1 and CDR2: SGHKS and YYEKEE (reference sequence). The germline V and J ends were trimmed by 3 bases and 2 bases, with 9 bases remaining between them. For the CDR3, the DNA is TGTGCCAGCAGCTACCGGACGGCCTACAATGAGCAGTTCTTC. Translating it yields CASSYRTAYNEQFF.

This clonotype came up a few times. The gene calls are TRBV28 and TRBJ2-7; no clear D gene. The CDR3 totals 16 residues. V lost 7 bases and J lost 1, with 20 bases in between. Germline assignment: CDR1 MDHEN and CDR2 SYDVKM. Here the CDR3 DNA reads TGTGCCAGCACCGTTAACCTCAACTTTGGGTCCTACGAGCAGTACTTC. It yields the protein CASTVNLNFGSYEQYF.

The table lists this clonotype with many counts. The chain links TRBV20-1 to TRBJ2-7, with 9 bases matching TRBD1. Trimming cost V 4 bases and J 3 bases; bases outside gene matches: 19. The CDR3 is 18 amino acids. CDR1 is DFQATT and CDR2 is SNEGSKA in the germline V gene (reference sequence). The CDR3 region has the DNA TGCAGTGCTAAGACGGAAACAGGGGGCACCATTGATTACTACGAGCAGTACTTC. Translated: CSAKTETGGTIDYYEQYF.

This clonotype was found a few times. J is TRBJ2-7 and V is TRBV5-1; D may be TRBD2 (6 bases). The CDR3 covers 15 residues. Germline CDR1 and CDR2: SGHRS and YFSETQ. Trimming cost V 0 bases and J 1 base, with 11 bases left between them. The CDR3 region has the DNA TGCGCCAGCAGCTTGGGGGGGGAGCCGTCCTACGAGCAGTACTTC. The encoded protein is CASSLGGEPSYEQYF. Combining the CDR3 with reference TRBV5-1 and TRBJ2-7 gives the whole variable domain KAGVTQTPRYLIKTRGQQVTLSCSPISGHRSVSWYQQTPGQGLQFLFEYFSETQRNKGNFPGRFSGRQFSNSRSEMNVSTLELGDSALYLCASSLGGEPSYEQYFGPGTRLTVT.

The rearrangement joins TRBV18 to TRBJ2-7; D could derive from TRBD1 or TRBD2 (5 bases each). Germline CDR1 and CDR2: KGHSH and LQKENI. V shed 5 bases and J shed 7 bases, with 33 bases lying between them. The CDR3 is 19 amino acids. CDR3 DNA: TGTGCCAGCTCATCGCCAGTTACTGGAACCGGGACCTCAACGGGGGAGCAGTACTTC. Protein: CASSSPVTGTGTSTGEQYF.

The chain carries TRBV7-9 and TRBJ2-5, with 10 bases that match TRBD1. Germline V gene data show CDR1 as SEHNR and CDR2 as FQNEAQ (reference sequence). Losses at the gene ends were 5 bases for V and 3 bases for J; bases not matched to a gene: 6. This CDR3 contains 15 residues. The CDR3 sequence is CASSRWTGGEETQYF. CDR3 bases: TGTGCCAGCAGCCGTTGGACAGGGGGAGAAGAGACCCAGTACTTC.

This clonotype has just a few counts. This chain links TRBV20-1 with TRBJ1-2; 8 nucleotides match TRBD1. Germline loops: CDR1 DFQATT, CDR2 SNEGSKA (reference sequence). The CDR3 contains 14 residues. J was trimmed by 4 bases and V by 6 bases; bases with no gene match: 10. The CDR3: CSAYTNTGGYGYTF. CDR3 in DNA: TGCAGTGCCTACACAAATACAGGGGGCTATGGCTACACCTTC.

The chain links TRBV24-1 to TRBJ2-3, with D perhaps matching TRBD2 (6 bases). This CDR3 spans 14 amino acids. Trimming left V 10 bases short and J 0 bases short, with 13 bases between. The germline V gene has CDR1 KGHDR and CDR2 SFDVKD. CDR3 protein: CATSSGGSTDTQYF. CDR3 in DNA: TGTGCCACAAGTAGCGGAGGAAGCACAGATACGCAGTATTTT.

The chain carries TRBV3-1 and TRBJ1-2; D is unclear. CDR1 and CDR2 (germline): LGHDT, YNNKEL (reference sequence). V lost 5 bases and J lost 6, with 7 bases in between. The CDR3 loop spans 11 amino acids. This chain's CDR3 is CASSSVHGYTF. Written as DNA, the CDR3 is TGTGCCAGCAGCTCCGTTCATGGCTACACCTTC.

The gene calls are TRBV4-1 and TRBJ2-7; TRBD2 aligns across 11 bases. The CDR3 length is 16 residues. V dropped 6 bases and J dropped 3; count of bases not matched to a gene: 10. The germline V gene encodes CDR1 MGHRA and CDR2 YSYEKL. The CDR3 protein is CASRHTPGTSGYEQYF. The CDR3 DNA sequence: TGCGCCAGCAGGCATACCCCCGGGACTAGCGGCTACGAGCAGTACTTC.

The chain couples TRBV5-1 to TRBJ2-5; 7 nucleotides match TRBD1. Germline assignment: CDR1 SGHRS and CDR2 YFSETQ. The CDR3 covers 14 residues. With 3 bases clipped from V and 5 bases from J, the junction kept 7 bases outside the gene matches. The CDR3 loop reads CASSWDREGETQYF. The CDR3 nucleotides read TGCGCCAGCAGCTGGGACAGAGAGGGGGAGACCCAGTACTTC.

This clonotype was counted between two and nine times. The rearrangement uses TRBV20-1 and TRBJ2-1; 10 nucleotides match TRBD2. V was pared by 5 bases and J by 4 bases, with 8 bases of the junction left unmatched. The CDR3 is 15 residues long. Germline V gene data show CDR1 as DFQATT and CDR2 as SNEGSKA (reference sequence). Here the CDR3 reads CSACQREGDYNEQFF. As DNA, the CDR3 is TGCAGTGCTTGCCAGCGGGAGGGGGATTACAATGAGCAGTTCTTC.

V is TRBV24-1 and J is TRBJ2-5; D perhaps matches TRBD1 (5 bases). V gave up 4 bases and J gave up 8 bases, with 16 bases separating them. The CDR3 sequence is 14 residues long. CDR1 KGHDR and CDR2 SFDVKD come from the germline V gene. The CDR3 region is CATSEARADATQYF. As DNA, the CDR3 is TGTGCCACCAGTGAGGCCAGGGCCGATGCAACCCAGTACTTC.

This clonotype was counted between two and nine times. The chain carries TRBV10-3 and TRBJ1-5, with D perhaps TRBD1 (5 bases). Germline V gene lookup returns CDR1 ENHRY and CDR2 SYGVKD. V lost 9 bases and J 2 bases, leaving 20 bases between the germline ends. The CDR3 covers 16 residues. This CDR3 reads CAISTGAGSGNQPQHF. The CDR3 DNA is TGTGCCATTTCAACAGGAGCGGGTAGTGGCAATCAGCCCCAGCATTTT.